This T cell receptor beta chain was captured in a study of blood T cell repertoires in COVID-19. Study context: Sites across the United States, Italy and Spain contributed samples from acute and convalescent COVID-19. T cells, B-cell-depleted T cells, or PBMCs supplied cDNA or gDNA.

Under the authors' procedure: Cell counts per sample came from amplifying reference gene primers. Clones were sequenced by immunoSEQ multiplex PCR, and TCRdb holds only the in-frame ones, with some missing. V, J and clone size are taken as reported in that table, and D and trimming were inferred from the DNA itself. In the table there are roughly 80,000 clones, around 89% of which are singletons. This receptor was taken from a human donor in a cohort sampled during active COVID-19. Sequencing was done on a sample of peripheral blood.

This chain's CDR3 is CASSLGKTGWDYGYTF. CDR3 DNA: TGCGCCAGCAGCTTGGGAAAGACAGGGTGGGACTATGGCTACACCTTC. The rearrangement links TRBV5-1 to TRBJ1-2; 7 bases agree with TRBD1. V was pared by 0 bases and J by 3 bases, with 8 bases of the junction left unmatched. CDR3 size: 16 residues. From germline, CDR1 is SGHRS and CDR2 YFSETQ.